Listed below are T cell receptor beta chains from one sample, sequenced in a study of T cell repertoires in cytomegalovirus infection. TCRdb redid the calling of the reads with MiXCR, one entry per CDR3 protein. The sample has about 130,000 distinct CDR3 sequences; approximately 9.2% are singletons. The sample taken for sequencing was PBMCs. These receptors were taken from a human donor in good health (CMV status not recorded). Some clones in this sample may be carry-over from other donors' samples. CDR3s include the opening cysteine and the closing phenylalanine or tryptophan. The D gene is left open where the match is weak. Clone sizes are given selectively: once, few, many, or a class where the clone is expanded.

size: many; D: NA; V: TRBV4-1; J: TRBJ1-4; CDR3: CASSQVGGQLMNEKLFF; DNA: TGCGCCAGCAGCCAAGTAGGAGGACAGCTCATGAATGAAAAACTGTTTTTT
size: NA; D: NA; V: TRBV2; J: TRBJ1-1; CDR3: CASSEFGQENTEAFF; DNA: TGTGCCAGCAGTGAATTTGGGCAGGAGAACACTGAAGCTTTCTTT
size: many; D: TRBD1; V: TRBV5-6; J: TRBJ1-2; CDR3: CASSLAPGQENYGYTF; DNA: TGTGCCAGCAGCTTGGCCCCGGGACAGGAGAACTATGGCTACACCTTC
size: few; D: NA; V: TRBV20-1; J: TRBJ1-2; CDR3: CSAPHRAENYGYTF; DNA: TGCAGTGCCCCCCACAGGGCAGAGAACTATGGCTACACCTTC
size: many; D: NA; V: TRBV20-1; J: TRBJ2-7; CDR3: CSAGVAGPLEQYF; DNA: TGCAGTGCTGGAGTGGCGGGTCCCCTCGAGCAGTACTTC
size: many; D: NA; V: TRBV28; J: TRBJ1-2; CDR3: CASSLTPTAGPRGGYTF; DNA: TGTGCCAGCAGTTTAACCCCTACAGCAGGGCCTAGAGGGGGCTACACCTTC
size: few; D: TRBD1; V: TRBV18; J: TRBJ2-1; CDR3: CATESGQGRNEQFF; DNA: TGTGCCACCGAGAGTGGACAGGGTCGCAATGAGCAGTTCTTC
size: NA; D: NA; V: TRBV3-1; J: TRBJ2-1; CDR3: CASSQDPSRGRLLF; DNA: TGTGCCAGCAGCCAAGACCCCTCGCGGGGCCGCCTGCTCTTC
size: many; D: NA; V: TRBV29-1; J: TRBJ1-1; CDR3: CSELTAVNTEAFF; DNA: TGCAGCGAATTGACAGCCGTGAACACTGAAGCTTTCTTT
size: few; D: NA; V: TRBV20-1; J: TRBJ1-5; CDR3: CSATPTLIKGGARQPQHF; DNA: TGCAGTGCGACCCCTACACTGATAAAGGGGGGGGCTCGGCAGCCCCAGCATTTT
size: many; D: NA; V: TRBV2; J: TRBJ2-5; CDR3: CASKQGETQYF; DNA: TGTGCCAGCAAGCAGGGTGAGACCCAGTACTTC
size: many; D: NA; V: TRBV2; J: TRBJ1-5; CDR3: CASKPRAVYSNQPQHF; DNA: TGTGCCAGCAAGCCCAGGGCGGTCTATAGCAATCAGCCCCAGCATTTT
size: few; D: TRBD1; V: TRBV5-6; J: TRBJ2-7; CDR3: CASSFSGTGRYEQYF; DNA: TGTGCCAGCAGCTTCTCCGGGACAGGGAGGTACGAGCAGTACTTC
size: many; D: NA; V: TRBV6-5; J: TRBJ2-7; CDR3: CASRDYYEQYF; DNA: TGTGCCAGCCGCGACTATTACGAGCAGTACTTC
size: NA; D: TRBD1; V: TRBV6-5; J: TRBJ1-5; CDR3: CASQDRAWQPQHF; DNA: TGTGCCAGTCAGGACAGGGCATGGCAGCCCCAGCATTTT
size: NA; D: TRBD1; V: TRBV6-5; J: TRBJ2-5; CDR3: CASRRTGGREETQYF; DNA: TGTGCCAGCAGGAGGACAGGGGGACGAGAAGAGACCCAGTACTTC
size: many; D: NA; V: TRBV29-1; J: TRBJ2-3; CDR3: CSVEGRQGRTDTQYF; DNA: TGCAGCGTTGAGGGGAGGCAGGGAAGGACAGATACGCAGTATTTT
size: NA; D: NA; V: TRBV11-2; J: TRBJ2-1; CDR3: CASSLGGRPSYNEQFF; DNA: TGTGCCAGCAGCTTAGGGGGGAGGCCCTCCTACAATGAGCAGTTCTTC
size: NA; D: TRBD1; V: TRBV20-1; J: TRBJ1-2; CDR3: CSAGDRANGYTF; DNA: TGCAGTGCTGGCGACAGGGCTAATGGCTACACCTTC
size: many; D: TRBD2; V: TRBV7-6; J: TRBJ2-3; CDR3: CASIPHGASGGVTQYF; DNA: TGTGCCAGCATCCCGCACGGGGCTAGCGGGGGAGTTACGCAGTATTTT
size: many; D: TRBD2; V: TRBV7-9; J: TRBJ2-1; CDR3: CASSPQSHSGEWFF; DNA: TGTGCCAGCAGCCCCCAGTCCCACAGCGGGGAGTGGTTCTTC
size: NA; D: TRBD2; V: TRBV19; J: TRBJ2-5; CDR3: CASSGLALEETQYF; DNA: TGTGCCAGTAGTGGACTAGCCCTAGAAGAGACCCAGTACTTC
size: many; D: TRBD1; V: TRBV2; J: TRBJ2-2; CDR3: CASSPSDRANTGELFF; DNA: TGTGCCAGCAGTCCATCCGACAGGGCGAACACCGGGGAGCTGTTTTTT
size: few; D: NA; V: TRBV6-5; J: TRBJ1-1; CDR3: CASSSKGKNTEAFF; DNA: TGTGCCAGCAGTTCCAAGGGGAAGAACACTGAAGCTTTCTTT
size: many; D: TRBD2; V: TRBV12-3/TRBV12-4; J: TRBJ2-1; CDR3: CASSALGLAGGRNEQFF; DNA: TGTGCCAGCAGTGCACTGGGACTAGCGGGGGGCCGGAATGAGCAGTTCTTC
size: many; D: NA; V: TRBV2; J: TRBJ1-6; CDR3: CASRPGRNSPLHF; DNA: TGTGCCAGCAGGCCCGGTAGAAATTCACCCCTCCACTTT
size: many; D: TRBD2; V: TRBV4-2; J: TRBJ2-1; CDR3: CASSQAGGDNEQFF; DNA: TGTGCCAGCAGCCAGGCGGGGGGGGACAATGAGCAGTTCTTC
size: NA; D: TRBD1; V: TRBV20-1; J: TRBJ2-5; CDR3: CSAREGTGRGETQYF; DNA: TGCAGTGCTAGAGAGGGGACAGGGAGGGGAGAGACCCAGTACTTC
size: many; D: TRBD1; V: TRBV28; J: TRBJ1-2; CDR3: CAIPRDRGNLNYGYTF; DNA: TGTGCCATCCCCCGGGACAGGGGGAACCTTAACTATGGCTACACCTTC
size: many; D: NA; V: TRBV5-5; J: TRBJ1-5; CDR3: CASSRVQMGNQPQHF; DNA: TGTGCCAGCAGCAGGGTCCAAATGGGCAATCAGCCCCAGCATTTT